This TCR beta chain was profiled in a study of cytomegalovirus exposure and HLA in healthy donors (dated by TCRdb to 2016 to 2017). In terms of the full investigation: In an earlier analysis of approximately 500 of the donors, around 290 Gb of sequence data and 100 million or so unique TCR beta sequences from about 190 million T cells were reported. Roughly 300 gigabases of sequencing data and 75 million to 85 million unique TCR sequences made up an early release that covered some 640 HLA-typed donors. Among the roughly 430 genotyped donors, 75% to 90% belonged to the genetic ancestry cluster associated with self-reported Caucasian donors. The aim of the study was to test whether cataloging public T cell receptors could identify signatures of past pathogen exposure. The study used immunosequencing to profile the T cell repertoires of under 700 subjects and linked those repertoires to cytomegalovirus serostatus. In addition to the first cohort of several hundred subjects, a separate validation cohort of approximately 110 different subjects was used. To predict cytomegalovirus infection status, the study combined high-throughput TCR immunosequencing, statistical association of individual TCRs with disease status, and machine learning. In a later analysis, previously published TCR beta repertoires from 666 donors were re-analyzed and high-resolution HLA genotyping was added so that TCR occurrence patterns could be studied. In the later analysis, no new phenotypic data were used to find candidate immune exposures; instead, reliance was placed on TCR beta sequences and their occurrence across donors. To decide whether each TCR beta V gene segment behaved as functional or pseudogenic, an earlier analysis of some 540 of the donors relied on high-throughput TCR beta sequencing. Donor age, sex, ethnicity and CMV serostatus were compiled together with the repertoire data. A later genetic analysis took genome-wide SNP genotypes for about 60% of the roughly 670 donors and used that subset as a discovery cohort. All discovery cohort repertoires had been generated on a single sequencing platform. HLA typing included class I and class II loci at four-digit resolution. Typing coverage varied by locus: roughly 629-640 donors for A, B, C, DRB1 and DQB1; approximately 500 for DQA1; some 610 for DPA1; under 490 for DPB1. Because of strong linkage in the cohort, roughly five DR-DQ haplotypes were treated as single units for association and clustering. On average, roughly 250,000 unique TCR beta nucleotide sequences were sequenced per donor among fewer than 500 genotyped donors of the cohort, with roughly 18% of those sequences being non-productive.

Concerning this clone: What antigen it recognizes has not been identified. No quality values exist for individual bases; no much larger clone is one base distant.

The cohort comprised under 700 healthy bone marrow donors. All cohort members were sampled while nominally healthy, although unrecorded immune exposures were likely present. The donor tested CMV seronegative, placing the donor among the 300 to 400 seronegative members of the cohort. Every donor gave a peripheral blood sample, and the peripheral blood mononuclear cells from that sample were used for TCR beta sequencing. The Qiagen DNeasy Blood Extraction Kit was used to extract genomic DNA from the blood cell samples. Libraries came from the immunoSEQ multiplex PCR assay. For the multiplex PCR, a mixture combining 60 forward primers for TCR Vbeta segments and 13 reverse primers for TCR Jbeta segments was used. The CDR3 region of rearranged TCR beta genes was amplified from genomic DNA with a multiplex PCR assay. The Illumina HiSeq System was used to sequence the amplified TCR beta libraries as 87-base-pair reads. From the authors' description of their analysis: A later analysis counted approximately 74 million unique TCR beta chains across the 700 or so repertoires, and around 12 million of these chains were shared by at least two donors. Raw reads were error-corrected and collapsed into unique sequences with a nearest-neighbor algorithm that merged closely related sequences to remove PCR and sequencing errors. Alignment of CDR3 sequences to IMGT reference sequences was used to assign V, D and J gene segments. For a sequence to be retained, a match of at least six nucleotides to both a V gene segment and a J gene segment was required. A rearrangement counted as productive if the CDR3 had no stop codons and remained in frame with V and J, and every other rearrangement counted as non-productive. Following IMGT convention, CDR3 was defined as the stretch from the second conserved V-encoded cysteine to the conserved J-encoded phenylalanine. The earlier analysis of fewer than 750 of the donors excluded sequences that lacked an unambiguous match to a single V gene segment. An earlier analysis of around 600 of the donors classified V segments as functional when productive rearrangements were above 56.7% and as segregating when the standard deviation between donors was above 5%. A statistical classification framework was built to diagnose cytomegalovirus status from the catalog of TCR beta chain sequences. In a later analysis, V and J genes were assigned by comparing TCR nucleotide sequences against IMGT/GENE-DB human TR gene sequences. In a later analysis, CDR3 sequences and most-parsimonious VDJ recombination scenarios were assigned using the TCRdist pipeline. In a later analysis, each TCR beta chain was defined by its CDR3 amino acid sequence together with its V-gene family, and reads lacking a unique V-gene family were excluded. As a way to deal with suspected cross-contamination and a sequencing artifact, a later analysis dropped 640 or so nucleotide sequences that were highly shared and had low generation probability. For each public chain, a later analysis derived a clonal expansion index from normalized ranks of inferred template counts within each repertoire. In a later analysis, generation probabilities were computed with a VDJ recombination model fitted to out-of-frame rearrangements, and the resulting probabilities were checked against IGoR. Hypergeometric tests were used in a later analysis to score TCR-TCR, TCR-HLA and TCR-CMV co-occurrence, with a repertoire-size bias correction applied to the TCR pairs. In a later analysis, false discovery rates were estimated by permuting HLA or CMV assignments 20 times. In a later analysis, co-occurring TCRs were grouped using DBSCAN, with TCRdist sequence similarity added in when clustering inside HLA-allele-positive subsets. For co-occurrence clustering, repertoires with fewer than 30,000 or more than 120,000 public chains were excluded, along with roughly 5 repertoires with anomalous nucleotide sharing. TCRdb took this table from immuneACCESS and kept in-frame rearrangements with V and J called. Such tables lack part of the clones; where checked against another copy, unresolved V genes explain under half of the gap, and the rest is unexplained. V and J calls and clone size are copied from that table; D and trimming were computed from the DNA. The sample has about 180,000 clones on record, roughly four fifths of them singletons. The leading ten clones occupy more than 0.5% of the sample.

Results and caveats for the whole study, not just this receptor: A later analysis found that HLA-associated TCR beta chains were more clonally expanded and had lower generation probabilities than equally common non-associated chains. A later genetic analysis reported fewer N-insertions in productive TCRs among donors in an Asian-associated ancestry cluster than the roughly 670-donor mean. Broadly in line with IMGT annotations, most TCR beta V segments showed up in productive rearrangements about 87% or about 30% of the time in an earlier analysis of about 500 of the donors. In a later analysis, most CMV-associated TCR beta chains were found to appear HLA-restricted, with HLA associations seemingly driven largely by CMV exposure. A few of the identified cytomegalovirus-associated TCR beta chains were confirmed in vitro to be specific for cytomegalovirus antigens. The authors suggested that the approach could potentially be generalized to other disease states and immunological phenotypes. According to a later analysis, TCR association rates differed among HLA loci, with DRB1 alleles showing the most associated TCRs and HLA-C alleles showing the fewest. Because HLA typing was missing for some donors at each locus, association tests included only the typed subset. For the cohort, immune exposure information was limited to CMV serostatus. The classifier was reported to diagnose cytomegalovirus status with high specificity and sensitivity in both the original and validation cohorts. A later analysis associated 15,000 or so TCR beta sequences with specific HLA alleles at a false discovery rate of 0.05. An association between a missense DCLRE1C variant and V-gene and J-gene trimming of TCR beta chains was found in a later genetic analysis and replicated in an independent cohort. Linkage disequilibrium might explain the correlated functional status among segregating V segments, but an unknown experimental factor could not be excluded. A cluster of highly shared sequence variants was judged likely to represent a technical artifact of the sequencing pipeline. Several of the top co-occurrence clusters appeared to be linked to parvovirus B19, influenza, CMV and Epstein-Barr virus, according to a later analysis. Because counts were too low, some 17 rarely observed V segments, including chromosome 9 orphons, were excluded from the earlier analysis of 587 of the donors. Roughly uniform sequencing depth across donors was assumed in presence/absence analyses, although this assumption may not hold. While some public TCRs were present in many individuals, most TCR sequences turned up only very rarely across donors. Assigning TCR associations to individual alleles was difficult when HLA alleles, especially DR and DQ, strongly co-occurred. This cohort had only TCR beta chains sequenced, and the lack of alpha or paired-chain data limited which features could be detected. A further reported finding was that TCR beta sequences accurately predicted the HLA-A and HLA-B alleles for most subjects in the first cohort. In the study, about 150 TCR beta chains were listed as associated with cytomegalovirus.

The receptor was derived from a woman aged 50 to 60 in good health and CMV-seronegative. Sequencing was done on a sample of PBMCs.

The DNA reads TGTGCCAGTAGTATACTAGCGGGGGGGCTCAATGAGCAGTTCTTC. Its protein product is CASSILAGGLNEQFF. The sequence links TRBV19 to TRBJ2-1; 12 junctional bases match TRBD2. Inclusive of the bounding cysteine and phenylalanine, the CDR3 is 15 residues long. Only the CDR3 portion is preserved as DNA: 45 bases, with reading frame beginning at the first base. CDR1 and CDR2, looked up from the germline V gene (reference sequence), are LNHDA and SQIVND. The germline V and J ends show losses of 2 bases and 6 bases respectively, and no gene match explains 2 bases of the junction.